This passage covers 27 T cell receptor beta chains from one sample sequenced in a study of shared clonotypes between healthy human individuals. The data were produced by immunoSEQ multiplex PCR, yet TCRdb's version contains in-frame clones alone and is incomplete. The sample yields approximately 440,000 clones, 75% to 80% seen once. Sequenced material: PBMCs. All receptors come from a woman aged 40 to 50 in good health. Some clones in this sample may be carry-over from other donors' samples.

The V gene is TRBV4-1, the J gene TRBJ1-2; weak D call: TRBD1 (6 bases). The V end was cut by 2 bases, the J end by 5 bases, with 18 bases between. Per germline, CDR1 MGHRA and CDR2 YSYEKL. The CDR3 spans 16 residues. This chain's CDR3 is CASSQPTGRYSYGYTF. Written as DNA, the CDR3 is TGCGCCAGCAGCCAACCGACAGGACGGTATTCTTATGGCTACACCTTC.

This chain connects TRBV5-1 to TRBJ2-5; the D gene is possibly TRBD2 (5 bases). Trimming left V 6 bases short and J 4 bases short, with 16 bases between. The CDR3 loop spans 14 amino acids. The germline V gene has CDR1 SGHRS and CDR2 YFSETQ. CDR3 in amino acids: CASTPGRARETQYF. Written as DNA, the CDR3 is TGCGCCAGCACCCCTGGGCGGGCCCGAGAGACCCAGTACTTC. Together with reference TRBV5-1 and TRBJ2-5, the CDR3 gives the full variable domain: KAGVTQTPRYLIKTRGQQVTLSCSPISGHRSVSWYQQTPGQGLQFLFEYFSETQRNKGNFPGRFSGRQFSNSRSEMNVSTLELGDSALYLCASTPGRARETQYFGPGTRLLVL.

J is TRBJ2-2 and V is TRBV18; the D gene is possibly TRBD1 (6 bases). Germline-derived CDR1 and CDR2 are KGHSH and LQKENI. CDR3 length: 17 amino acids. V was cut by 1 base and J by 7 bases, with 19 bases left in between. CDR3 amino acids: CASSPRSDRSLHGELFF. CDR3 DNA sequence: TGTGCCAGCTCACCACGTTCTGACAGGTCTCTCCACGGGGAGCTGTTTTTT.

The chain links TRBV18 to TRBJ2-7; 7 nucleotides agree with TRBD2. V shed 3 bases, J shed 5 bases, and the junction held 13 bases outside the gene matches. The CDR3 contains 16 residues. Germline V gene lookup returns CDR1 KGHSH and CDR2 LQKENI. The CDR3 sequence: CASSPSTSSGVDEQYF. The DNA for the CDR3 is TGTGCCAGCTCACCGTCGACTAGCTCTGGGGTGGACGAGCAGTACTTC.

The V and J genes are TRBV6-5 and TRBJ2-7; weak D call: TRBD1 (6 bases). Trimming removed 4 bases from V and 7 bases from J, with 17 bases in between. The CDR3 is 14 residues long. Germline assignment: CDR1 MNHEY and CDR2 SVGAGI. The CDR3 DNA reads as TGTGCCAGCAGTTTACAGGGCTTCCAGGGAGAGCAGTACTTC. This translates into CASSLQGFQGEQYF.

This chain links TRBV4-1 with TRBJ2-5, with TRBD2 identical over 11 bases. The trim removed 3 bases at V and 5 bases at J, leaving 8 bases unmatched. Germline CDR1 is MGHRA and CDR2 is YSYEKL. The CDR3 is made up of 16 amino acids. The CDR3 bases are TGCGCCAGCAGCCAGGGACTAGCGGCCTCCCGGGAGACCCAGTACTTC. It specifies CASSQGLAASRETQYF.

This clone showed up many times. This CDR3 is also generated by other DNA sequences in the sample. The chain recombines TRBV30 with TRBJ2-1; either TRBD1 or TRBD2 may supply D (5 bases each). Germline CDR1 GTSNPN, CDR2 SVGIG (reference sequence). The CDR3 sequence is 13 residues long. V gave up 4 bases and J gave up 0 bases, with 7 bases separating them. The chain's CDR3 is CAWTGSSYNEQFF. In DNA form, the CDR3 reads TGTGCCTGGACAGGGAGCTCCTACAATGAGCAGTTCTTC.

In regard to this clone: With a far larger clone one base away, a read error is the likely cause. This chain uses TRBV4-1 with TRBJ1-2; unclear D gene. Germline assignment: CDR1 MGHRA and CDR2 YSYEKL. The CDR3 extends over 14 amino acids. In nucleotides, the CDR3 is TGCGCCAGCAGACAAGACTTGCGCCTTGATGGCTACACCTTC. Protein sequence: CASRQDLRLDGYTF.

CDR3 sequence (DNA): TGTGCCAGCACCTACTCTGGGGCCAACGTCCTGACTTTC. Translation: CASTYSGANVLTF. This chain joins TRBV7-2 and TRBJ2-6; D unclear. Trimming left V 7 bases short and J 0 bases short, with 4 bases between. The CDR3 is made up of 13 amino acids. From germline, CDR1 is SGHTA and CDR2 FQGNSA.

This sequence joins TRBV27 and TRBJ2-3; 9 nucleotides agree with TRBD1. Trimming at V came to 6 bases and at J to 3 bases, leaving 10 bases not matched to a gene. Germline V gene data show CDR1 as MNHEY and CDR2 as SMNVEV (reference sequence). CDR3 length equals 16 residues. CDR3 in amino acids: CASRPMTGGWTDTQYF. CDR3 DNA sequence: TGTGCCAGCAGACCCATGACAGGGGGTTGGACAGATACGCAGTATTTT.

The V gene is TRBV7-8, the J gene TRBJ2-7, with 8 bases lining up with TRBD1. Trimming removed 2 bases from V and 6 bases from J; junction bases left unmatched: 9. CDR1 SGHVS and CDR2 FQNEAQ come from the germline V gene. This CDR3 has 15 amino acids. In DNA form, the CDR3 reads TGTGCCAGCAGCTTATCCAGGGGGCGGCCAATCGAGCAGTACTTC. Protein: CASSLSRGRPIEQYF. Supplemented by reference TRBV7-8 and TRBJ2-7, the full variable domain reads GAGVSQSPRYKVAKRGQDVALRCDPISGHVSLFWYQQALGQGPEFLTYFQNEAQLDKSGLPSDRFFAERPEGSVSTLKIQRTQQEDSAVYLCASSLSRGRPIEQYFGPGTRLTVT.

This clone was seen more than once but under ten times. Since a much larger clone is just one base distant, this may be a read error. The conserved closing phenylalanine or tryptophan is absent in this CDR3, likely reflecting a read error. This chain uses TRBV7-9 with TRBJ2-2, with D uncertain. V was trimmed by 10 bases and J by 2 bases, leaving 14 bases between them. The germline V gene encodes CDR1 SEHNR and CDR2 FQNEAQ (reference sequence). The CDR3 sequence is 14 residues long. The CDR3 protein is CANSGPTNTGELFS. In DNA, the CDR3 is TGTGCCAACTCGGGCCCCACTAACACCGGGGAGCTGTTTTCT.

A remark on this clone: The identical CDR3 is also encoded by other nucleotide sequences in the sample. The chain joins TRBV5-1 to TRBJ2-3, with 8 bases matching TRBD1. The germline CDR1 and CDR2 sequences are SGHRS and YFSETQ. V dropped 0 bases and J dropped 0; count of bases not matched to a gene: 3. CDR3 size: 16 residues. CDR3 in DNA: TGCGCCAGCAGCTTGGGACCAGGGGGCAGCACAGATACGCAGTATTTT. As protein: CASSLGPGGSTDTQYF.

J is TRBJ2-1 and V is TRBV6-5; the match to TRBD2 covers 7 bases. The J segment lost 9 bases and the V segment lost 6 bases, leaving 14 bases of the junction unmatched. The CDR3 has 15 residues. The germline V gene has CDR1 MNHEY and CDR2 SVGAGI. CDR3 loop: CASSRLATVPPEQFF. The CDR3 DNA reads TGTGCCAGCAGCCGACTAGCAACCGTCCCCCCTGAGCAGTTCTTC.

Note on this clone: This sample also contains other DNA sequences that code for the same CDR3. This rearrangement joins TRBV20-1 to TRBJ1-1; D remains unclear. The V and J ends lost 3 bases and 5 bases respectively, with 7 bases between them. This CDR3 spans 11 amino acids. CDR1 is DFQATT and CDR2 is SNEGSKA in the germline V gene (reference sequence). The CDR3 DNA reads TGCAGTGCTAGGGCCGGGACTGAAGCTTTCTTT. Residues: CSARAGTEAFF.

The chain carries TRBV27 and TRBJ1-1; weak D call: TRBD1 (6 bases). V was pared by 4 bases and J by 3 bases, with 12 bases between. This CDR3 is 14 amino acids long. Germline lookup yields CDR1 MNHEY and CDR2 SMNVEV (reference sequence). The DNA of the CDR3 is TGTGCCAGCAGTTCCACCCGGGGGCACACTGAAGCTTTCTTT. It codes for CASSSTRGHTEAFF.

This chain's CDR3 is CASTQTGGKGEQYF. CDR3 in DNA: TGTGCCAGCACTCAGACAGGGGGCAAGGGCGAGCAGTACTTC. The J gene is TRBJ2-7, the V gene TRBV27; TRBD1 agrees at 10 bases. Trimming removed 7 bases from V and 6 bases from J; junction bases left unmatched: 9. The germline V gene has CDR1 MNHEY and CDR2 SMNVEV (reference sequence). This CDR3 comprises 14 residues.

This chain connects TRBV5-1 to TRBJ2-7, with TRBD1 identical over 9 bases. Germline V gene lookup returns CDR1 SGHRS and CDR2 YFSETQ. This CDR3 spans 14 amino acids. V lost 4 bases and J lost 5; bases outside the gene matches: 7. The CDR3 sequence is CASSLLTGGNEQYF. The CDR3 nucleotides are TGCGCCAGCAGCCTGTTGACAGGGGGGAACGAGCAGTACTTC.

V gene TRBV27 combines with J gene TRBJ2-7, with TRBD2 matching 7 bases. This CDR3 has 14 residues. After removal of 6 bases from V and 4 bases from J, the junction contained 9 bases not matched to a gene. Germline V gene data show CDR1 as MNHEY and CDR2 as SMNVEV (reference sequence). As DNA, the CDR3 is TGTGCCAGCAGCTGGGGGAGGGTTGGATACGAGCAGTACTTC. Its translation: CASSWGRVGYEQYF.

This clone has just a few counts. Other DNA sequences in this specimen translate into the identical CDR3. The CDR3 sequence is CASSASSTDTQYF. DNA for the CDR3: TGTGCCAGCTCGGCATCTAGCACAGATACGCAGTATTTT. The chain employs TRBV18 and TRBJ2-3; no definite D call. V dropped 6 bases and J dropped 0 bases, with 7 bases sitting between them. CDR3 length: 13 residues. CDR1 and CDR2 from the germline V gene are KGHSH and LQKENI.

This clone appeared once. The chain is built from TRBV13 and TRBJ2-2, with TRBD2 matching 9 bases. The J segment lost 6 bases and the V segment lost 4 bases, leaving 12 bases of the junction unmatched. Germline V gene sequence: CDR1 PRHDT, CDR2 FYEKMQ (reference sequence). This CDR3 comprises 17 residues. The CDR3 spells CASSWKAGGSLPGELFF. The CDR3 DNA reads TGTGCCAGCAGCTGGAAAGCGGGAGGAAGTTTGCCCGGGGAGCTGTTTTTT.

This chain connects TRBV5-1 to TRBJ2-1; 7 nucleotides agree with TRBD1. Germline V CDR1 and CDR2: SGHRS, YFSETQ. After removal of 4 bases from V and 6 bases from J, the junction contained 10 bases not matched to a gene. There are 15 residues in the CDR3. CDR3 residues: CASSHRQGTINEQFF. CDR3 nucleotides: TGCGCCAGCAGCCACCGACAGGGAACAATCAATGAGCAGTTCTTC.

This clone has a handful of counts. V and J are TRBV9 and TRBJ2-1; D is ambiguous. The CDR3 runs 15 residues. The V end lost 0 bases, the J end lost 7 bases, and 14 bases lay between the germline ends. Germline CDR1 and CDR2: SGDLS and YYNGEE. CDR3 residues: CASSVAGGIVNEQFF. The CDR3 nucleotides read TGTGCCAGCAGCGTAGCTGGTGGGATTGTAAATGAGCAGTTCTTC.

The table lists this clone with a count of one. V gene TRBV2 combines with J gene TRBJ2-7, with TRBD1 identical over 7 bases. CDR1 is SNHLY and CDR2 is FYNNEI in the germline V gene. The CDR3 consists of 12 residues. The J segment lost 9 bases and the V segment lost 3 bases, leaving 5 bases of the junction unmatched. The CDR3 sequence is CASSEGQGVQYF. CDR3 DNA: TGTGCCAGCAGTGAGGGTCAGGGGGTGCAGTACTTC.

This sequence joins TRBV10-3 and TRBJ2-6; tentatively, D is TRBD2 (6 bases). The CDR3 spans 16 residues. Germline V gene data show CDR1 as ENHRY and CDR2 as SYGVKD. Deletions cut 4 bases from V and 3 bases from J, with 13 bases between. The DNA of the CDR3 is TGTGCCATCAGTGTGGAGGGAACTGTTGGGGCCAACGTCCTGACTTTC. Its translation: CAISVEGTVGANVLTF.

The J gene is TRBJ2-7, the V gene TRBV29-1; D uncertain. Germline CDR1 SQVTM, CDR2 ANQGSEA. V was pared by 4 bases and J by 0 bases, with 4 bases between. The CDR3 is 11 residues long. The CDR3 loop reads CSVGDSYEQYF. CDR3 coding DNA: TGCAGCGTTGGGGACTCCTACGAGCAGTACTTC.

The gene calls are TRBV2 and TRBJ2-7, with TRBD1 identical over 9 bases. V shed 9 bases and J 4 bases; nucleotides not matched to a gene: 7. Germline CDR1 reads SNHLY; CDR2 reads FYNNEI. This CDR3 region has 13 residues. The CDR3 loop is CASVPDRGYEQYF. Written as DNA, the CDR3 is TGTGCCAGTGTCCCGGACAGGGGATACGAGCAGTACTTC.